These T cell receptor beta chains were read from a single sample in a study of response to subunit inactivated influenza vaccine. TCRdb used MiXCR to reprocess the RT-PCR reads, holding one entry per CDR3 protein. The table has hundreds of thousands of distinct CDR3 sequences, approximately 14% seen once. Sequencing was performed on PBMCs from blood, taken roughly 12 days after vaccination. The receptors stem from a man aged 45-60 years who received an inactivated influenza vaccine. CDR3s include the opening cysteine and the closing phenylalanine or tryptophan. The order of the fields is J gene, D gene, clone size, V gene, CDR3 protein, CDR3 DNA. A D gene is named only where the DNA matches it firmly. Rows may omit the clone size; those that give it use once, few, many or a size class.

>TRBJ2-3|TRBD2|many|TRBV12-3/TRBV12-4
CASSLIAGSSTDTQYF
TGTGCCAGCAGTTTAATAGCGGGGTCAAGCACAGATACGCAGTATTTT
>TRBJ2-7|TRBD2|.|TRBV12-3/TRBV12-4
CASSMGLAATYEQYF
TGTGCCAGCAGTATGGGACTAGCGGCGACCTACGAGCAGTACTTC
>TRBJ2-5|.|few|TRBV6-2/TRBV6-3
CASRRSTRKETQYF
TGTGCCAGCCGGCGGAGCACCCGAAAAGAGACCCAGTATTTC
>TRBJ2-3|TRBD2|.|TRBV19
CASSPGLAGYTDTQYF
TGTGCCAGTAGCCCCGGACTAGCGGGGTACACAGATACGCAGTATTTT
>TRBJ1-4|.|.|TRBV4-1
CASSPSREKLFF
TGCGCCAGCAGCCCTTCGAGGGAAAAACTGTTTTTT
>TRBJ2-7|TRBD1|.|TRBV29-1
CSVEDRAGGHEQYF
TGCAGCGTTGAAGATCGGGCAGGGGGCCATGAGCAGTACTTC
>TRBJ2-1|TRBD2|few|TRBV6-6
CASSPTSGREQFF
TGTGCCAGCAGTCCGACTAGCGGGAGGGAGCAGTTCTTC
>TRBJ2-1|.|.|TRBV4-3
CASSPRGGGSYNEQFF
TGCGCCAGCAGCCCTCGGGGAGGAGGCTCCTACAATGAGCAGTTCTTC
>TRBJ2-3|TRBD2|.|TRBV5-6
CASSLLAGGDTDTQYF
TGTGCCAGCAGCCTCCTAGCGGGAGGGGACACAGATACGCAGTATTTT
>TRBJ1-1|.|few|TRBV7-2
CASSPKHRNTEVFF
TGTGCCAGCAGCCCAAAACATAGGAACACTGAAGTTTTCTTT
>TRBJ1-1|.|few|TRBV5-1
CASSLAGGPNTEAFF
TGCGCCAGCAGCTTGGCCGGGGGTCCGAACACTGAAGCTTTCTTT
>TRBJ2-1|.|.|TRBV6-2/TRBV6-3
CASRRISSYNEQFF
TGTGCCAGCAGACGGATCTCTTCCTACAATGAGCAGTTCTTC
>TRBJ2-2|.|.|TRBV7-2
CASSPFSGGGELFF
TGTGCCAGCAGCCCATTTTCCGGAGGCGGGGAGCTGTTTTTT
>TRBJ2-7|TRBD1|.|TRBV6-2/TRBV6-3
CASSYPQDRPGSDEQYF
TGTGCCAGCAGTTACCCCCAGGACAGGCCGGGATCGGACGAGCAGTACTTC
>TRBJ1-1|.|few|TRBV20-1
CSAAGLLDTEAFF
TGCAGTGCGGCAGGGCTTTTGGACACTGAAGCTTTCTTT
>TRBJ1-6|.|few|TRBV2
CASRVGDNSPLHF
TGTGCCAGCAGAGTAGGGGATAATTCACCCCTCCACTTT
>TRBJ2-1|TRBD1|.|TRBV23-1
CASRVTGNYNEQFF
TGCGCCAGCAGGGTGACAGGGAACTACAATGAGCAGTTCTTC
>TRBJ1-2|.|few|TRBV7-9
CASSLGRQAIGGYTF
TGTGCCAGCAGCTTAGGGAGACAGGCGATCGGTGGCTACACCTTC
>TRBJ2-6|.|.|TRBV3-1
CASSQSQLVGANVLTF
TGTGCCAGCAGCCAAAGTCAGTTAGTCGGGGCCAACGTCCTGACTTTC
>TRBJ2-1|.|many|TRBV7-9
CASSSVYNEQFF
TGTGCCAGCAGCTCGGTGTACAATGAGCAGTTCTTC
>TRBJ1-1|.|.|TRBV25-1
CASSEPGEAFF
TGTGCCAGCAGTGAGCCCGGGGAAGCTTTCTTT
>TRBJ2-7|TRBD1|few|TRBV20-1
CSAEDRSDEQYF
TGCAGTGCTGAGGACAGGTCGGACGAGCAGTACTTC
>TRBJ2-4|.|.|TRBV10-1
CASSDFAGSDIQYF
TGCGCCAGCAGTGATTTTGCAGGGTCGGACATTCAGTACTTC
>TRBJ2-5|.|.|TRBV6-2/TRBV6-3
CASTSFYLPGSSGETQYF
TGTGCCAGCACCTCCTTCTACCTACCAGGGTCTAGTGGAGAGACCCAGTACTTC
>TRBJ2-3|TRBD2|.|TRBV12-3/TRBV12-4
CASSPSRGGLNTDTQYF
TGTGCCAGCAGTCCCTCGCGGGGGGGCCTGAATACAGATACGCAGTATTTT
>TRBJ2-2|.|few|TRBV12-3/TRBV12-4
CASNSGTVNTGELFF
TGTGCCAGCAATTCCGGGACGGTGAACACCGGGGAGCTGTTTTTT
>TRBJ1-2|TRBD1|few|TRBV7-2
CASSLGQEGGYTF
TGTGCCAGCAGCCTGGGACAGGAAGGGGGCTACACCTTC
>TRBJ2-2|.|once|TRBV28
CASSLVRPAGELFF
TGTGCCAGCAGTCTCGTACGACCAGCCGGGGAGCTGTTTTTT
>TRBJ2-7|.|few|TRBV20-1
CSAWGPSSYEQYF
TGCAGTGCCTGGGGTCCGAGCTCCTACGAGCAGTACTTC
>TRBJ2-7|.|few|TRBV20-1
CSARDRGWSYEQYF
TGCAGTGCTAGAGATAGGGGGTGGTCCTACGAGCAGTACTTC
>TRBJ2-1|.|.|TRBV4-3
CASSPAGVAPYNEQFF
TGCGCCAGCAGCCCAGCTGGGGTGGCACCATACAATGAGCAGTTCTTC
>TRBJ2-5|.|few|TRBV15
CATSRDLWAGETQYF
TGTGCCACCAGCAGAGATCTTTGGGCCGGGGAGACCCAGTACTTC
>TRBJ1-3|.|.|TRBV7-2
CASSRRESGNTIYF
TGTGCCAGCAGCCGAAGAGAGTCTGGAAACACCATATATTTT
>TRBJ1-1|.|few|TRBV9
CASSVEGRGTEAFF
TGTGCCAGCAGCGTAGAGGGCAGGGGCACTGAAGCTTTCTTT
>TRBJ2-5|.|.|TRBV7-8
CASSLSHSQETQYF
TGTGCCAGCAGCTTGTCTCACTCCCAAGAGACCCAGTACTTC
>TRBJ2-2|.|few|TRBV20-1
CSARDLRARNTGELFF
TGCAGTGCTAGAGATCTCAGGGCCCGGAACACCGGGGAGCTGTTTTTT
>TRBJ2-1|TRBD2|.|TRBV29-1
CSTRLAGDNEQFF
TGCAGCACTCGACTAGCGGGGGACAATGAGCAGTTCTTC
>TRBJ2-4|.|few|TRBV12-3/TRBV12-4
CASSLGGGFAKNIQYF
TGTGCCAGCAGTTTAGGTGGGGGTTTCGCCAAAAACATTCAGTACTTC
>TRBJ2-1|TRBD2|.|TRBV28
CASSLFGTSGTNEQFF
TGTGCCAGCAGTCTATTCGGGACTAGCGGGACCAATGAGCAGTTCTTC
>TRBJ2-7|TRBD2|many|TRBV20-1
CSARDFLAGEDDEQYF
TGCAGTGCTAGAGATTTCTTGGCGGGAGAGGATGACGAGCAGTACTTC
>TRBJ2-7|TRBD2|.|TRBV6-1
CASRELAGGSYEQYF
TGTGCCAGCAGGGAACTAGCGGGGGGTTCCTACGAGCAGTACTTC
>TRBJ1-5|.|many|TRBV6-5
CASSYGVFQPQHF
TGTGCCAGCAGTTACGGGGTTTTTCAGCCCCAGCATTTT
>TRBJ2-1|.|.|TRBV4-2
CASSHFLSYNEQFF
TGTGCCAGCAGCCACTTCCTTTCTTACAATGAGCAGTTCTTC
>TRBJ1-2|.|.|TRBV7-9
CASSPTPQGGYTF
TGTGCCAGCAGCCCTACACCCCAGGGTGGCTACACCTTC
>TRBJ2-7|TRBD2|few|TRBV6-2/TRBV6-3
CASSYSRSYAGGYEQYF
TGTGCCAGCAGTTACTCGAGGTCCTACGCGGGGGGCTACGAGCAGTACTTC
>TRBJ2-1|.|.|TRBV6-2/TRBV6-3
CASTQSIIHEQFF
TGTGCCAGCACCCAGTCCATTATCCATGAGCAGTTCTTC
>TRBJ2-3|.|many|TRBV20-1
CSARKATSTDTQYF
TGCAGTGCTAGAAAGGCGACTAGCACAGATACGCAGTATTTT
>TRBJ2-5|.|few|TRBV10-3
CAISGDSQETQYF
TGTGCCATCAGTGGAGACAGTCAAGAGACCCAGTACTTC
>TRBJ2-1|.|many|TRBV6-2/TRBV6-3
CASSYSIISNEQFF
TGTGCCAGCAGTTACTCGATAATCAGCAATGAGCAGTTCTTC
>TRBJ2-7|.|.|TRBV12-3/TRBV12-4
CASSALQAYEQYF
TGTGCCAGCAGCGCCCTACAGGCCTACGAGCAGTACTTC
>TRBJ2-7|.|.|TRBV7-2
CASSPRGVLSYEQYF
TGTGCCAGCAGCCCTCGAGGAGTTTTGTCCTACGAGCAGTACTTC